This TCR beta chain was found in a study of cytomegalovirus exposure and HLA in healthy donors. The V and J ends lost 2 bases and 0 bases respectively, with 11 bases between them. The CDR3 sequence is 15 residues long. Germline V gene data show CDR1 as SGHRS and CDR2 as YFSETQ. This clone was counted a few times. Researchers ran the PCR with 60 Vbeta and 13 Jbeta primers. Generated by immunoSEQ multiplex PCR, the TCRdb table keeps only in-frame clones and is missing some. The sample includes some 110,000 clones, more than 60% of them seen just once. This receptor was taken from a man younger than 35 in good health and CMV-seronegative. Sequencing was carried out using PBMCs. This chain links TRBV5-1 with TRBJ1-2, with TRBD1 as a possible D gene (5 bases). CDR3 sequence reads: CASSLGPGANYGYTF. The CDR3, as DNA: TGCGCCAGCAGCTTAGGGCCGGGGGCTAACTATGGCTACACCTTC.